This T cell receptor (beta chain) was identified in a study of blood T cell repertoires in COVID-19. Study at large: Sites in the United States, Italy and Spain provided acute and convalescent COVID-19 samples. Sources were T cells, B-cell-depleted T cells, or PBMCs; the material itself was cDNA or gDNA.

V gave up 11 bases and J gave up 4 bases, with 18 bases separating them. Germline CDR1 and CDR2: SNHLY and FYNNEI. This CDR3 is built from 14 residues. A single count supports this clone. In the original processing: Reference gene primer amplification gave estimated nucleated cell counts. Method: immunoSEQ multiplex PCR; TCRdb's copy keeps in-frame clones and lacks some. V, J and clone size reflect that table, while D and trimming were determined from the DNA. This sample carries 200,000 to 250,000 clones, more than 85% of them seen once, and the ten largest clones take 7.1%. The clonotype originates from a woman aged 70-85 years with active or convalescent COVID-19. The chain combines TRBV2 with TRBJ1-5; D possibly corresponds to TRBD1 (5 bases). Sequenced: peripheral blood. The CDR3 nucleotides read TGTGCCTGCCAAAGAGGAGGGGATAATCAGCCCCAGCATTTT. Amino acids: CACQRGGDNQPQHF.